One sample yielded the 26 T cell receptor beta chains listed below, sequenced in a study of cytomegalovirus exposure and HLA in healthy donors. The PCR was carried out with 60 Vbeta primers and 13 Jbeta primers. The repertoire was sequenced with immunoSEQ multiplex PCR; TCRdb's copy has only in-frame clones and lacks some. The data contain roughly 56,000 clones, 70% to 90% of them singletons. The sample comprised PBMCs. The receptors derive from a man younger than 35 in good health and CMV-seronegative.

The count of this clone is one. The J gene is TRBJ1-3, the V gene TRBV19; no clear D gene. Between the trimmed V and J ends, which lost 11 bases and 0 bases, there was a span of 14 bases. There are 14 residues in the CDR3. The germline V gene has CDR1 LNHDA and CDR2 SQIVND (reference sequence). CDR3 region: CASGVHSSGNTIYF. The CDR3 DNA sequence: TGTGCCTCTGGAGTGCACTCCTCTGGAAACACCATATATTTT.

The V call is TRBV2, the J call TRBJ2-1, with D tentatively TRBD1 (5 bases). Per germline, CDR1 SNHLY and CDR2 FYNNEI. V was clipped by 6 bases and J by 10 bases, with 10 bases between them. The CDR3 runs to 11 residues. The CDR3 sequence: CASRRDSEQFF. As DNA, the CDR3 is TGTGCCAGCAGGAGAGACAGCGAGCAGTTCTTC.

The chain links TRBV12-5 to TRBJ1-5; 7 bases map to TRBD1. Looked up from germline, CDR1 is LGHNT and CDR2 is FRNRAP. This CDR3 has 14 amino acids. J gave up 5 bases and V 6 bases, and 7 bases lay outside the gene matches. The CDR3 nucleotides are TGTGCTAGTGGCCGAGGACAGGCCGATCAGCCCCAGCATTTT. Residues: CASGRGQADQPQHF. Full variable domain (outside the CDR3, taken from reference TRBV12-5 and TRBJ1-5): DARVTQTPRHKVTEMGQEVTMRCQPILGHNTVFWYRQTMMQGLELLAYFRNRAPLDDSGMPKDRFSAEMPDATLATLKIQPSEPRDSAVYFCASGRGQADQPQHFGDGTRLSIL.

The J gene is TRBJ2-7, the V gene TRBV28; a weak D match, TRBD1 (6 bases). Germline V gives CDR1 MDHEN, CDR2 SYDVKM. Trimming removed 6 bases from V and 2 bases from J, with 14 bases in between. The CDR3 has 14 residues. For the CDR3, the DNA is TGTGCCAGCAGCCCAGGACAGAGGACCTACGAGCAGTACTTC. Amino acid sequence: CASSPGQRTYEQYF. Full variable domain (remainder filled in from reference TRBV28 and TRBJ2-7): DVKVTQSSRYLVKRTGEKVFLECVQDMDHENMFWYRQDPGLGLRLIYFSYDVKMKEKGDIPEGYSVSREKKERFSLILESASTNQTSMYLCASSPGQRTYEQYFGPGTRLTVT.

This sequence joins TRBV10-2 and TRBJ2-3; perhaps TRBD1 as D (6 bases). CDR1 and CDR2 (germline): WSHSY, SAAADI. V shed 4 bases and J shed 5 bases, with 16 bases lying between them. This CDR3 contains 15 residues. The CDR3, as DNA: TGCGCCAGCAGTGGGGTAGGACAGCGAGGAGATACGCAGTATTTT. Protein: CASSGVGQRGDTQYF.

V and J are TRBV30 and TRBJ1-1; possible D gene TRBD1, 5 bases. The CDR3 spans 13 residues. Trimming stripped 2 bases from V and 3 bases from J, with 10 bases between. Germline lookup yields CDR1 GTSNPN and CDR2 SVGIG (reference sequence). CDR3 in DNA: TGTGCCTGGAGTAAGACAGCATACACTGAAGCTTTCTTT. As protein: CAWSKTAYTEAFF.

This sequence joins TRBV2 and TRBJ2-5; 7 nucleotides align to TRBD2. The J segment lost 5 bases and the V segment lost 5 bases, leaving 5 bases of the junction unmatched. The germline V gene has CDR1 SNHLY and CDR2 FYNNEI. This CDR3 is built from 13 residues. CDR3 amino acids: CASSSGVWETQYF. The DNA of the CDR3 is TGTGCCAGCAGTAGCGGGGTATGGGAGACCCAGTACTTC.

The rearrangement joins TRBV5-4 to TRBJ2-1; 9 bases line up with TRBD2. Trimming cost V 1 base and J 5 bases; bases outside gene matches: 1. Germline assignment: CDR1 SGHNT and CDR2 YYREEE (reference sequence). The CDR3 loop spans 14 amino acids. In nucleotides, the CDR3 is TGTGCCAGCAGCTTGAAGCGGGGGGACAATGAGCAGTTCTTC. Amino acid sequence: CASSLKRGDNEQFF.

This chain connects TRBV4-2 to TRBJ2-7, with D tentatively TRBD1 (5 bases). The CDR3 consists of 15 residues. Germline assignment: CDR1 LGHNA and CDR2 YNFKEQ. Trimming left V 0 bases short and J 0 bases short, with 9 bases between. The CDR3 DNA follows: TGTGCCAGCAGCCAAGATGGGGCTAGCTCCTACGAGCAGTACTTC. Translated: CASSQDGASSYEQYF.

The gene calls are TRBV12-5 and TRBJ2-1, with TRBD1 matching 9 bases. Germline loops: CDR1 LGHNT, CDR2 FRNRAP. V was clipped by 3 bases and J by 6 bases; unmatched bases: 3. The CDR3 is 14 amino acids. In nucleotides, the CDR3 is TGTGCTAGTGGTTTCCGGACAGGGGTCAATGAGCAGTTCTTC. Its protein is CASGFRTGVNEQFF.

The genes are TRBV28 and TRBJ2-2; TRBD1 matches 8 bases. Germline CDR1 MDHEN, CDR2 SYDVKM. The ends lost 6 bases at V and 7 bases at J; junction bases unmatched: 1. The CDR3 sequence is 12 residues long. CDR3 DNA sequence: TGTGCCAGCAGCGGGACAGGCGGGGAGCTGTTTTTT. Encoded protein: CASSGTGGELFF. The variable domain in full, with the rest retrieved from reference TRBV28 and TRBJ2-2, is DVKVTQSSRYLVKRTGEKVFLECVQDMDHENMFWYRQDPGLGLRLIYFSYDVKMKEKGDIPEGYSVSREKKERFSLILESASTNQTSMYLCASSGTGGELFFGEGSRLTVL.

V and J are TRBV4-1 and TRBJ1-1, with TRBD1 identical over 7 bases. The CDR3 is made up of 15 amino acids. V lost 3 bases, J lost 2 bases, and 6 bases stayed unmatched. The germline gives CDR1 MGHRA, CDR2 YSYEKL. The CDR3 loop is CASSQAGQSNTEAFF. In nucleotides, the CDR3 is TGCGCCAGCAGCCAGGCGGGACAGAGTAACACTGAAGCTTTCTTT.

This chain uses TRBV6-5 with TRBJ2-5; TRBD2 matches at 11 bases. The ends lost 6 bases at V and 2 bases at J; junction bases unmatched: 5. This CDR3 is built from 15 residues. The germline CDR1 and CDR2 sequences are MNHEY and SVGAGI. CDR3: CASSPGTSGQETQYF. CDR3 nucleotide sequence: TGTGCCAGCAGCCCCGGGACTAGCGGACAAGAGACCCAGTACTTC.

The V and J genes are TRBV11-2 and TRBJ1-2, with 7 bases lining up with TRBD1. The CDR3 runs 14 residues. V lost 3 bases, J lost 4 bases, and 5 bases stayed unmatched. Germline V gene lookup returns CDR1 SGHAT and CDR2 FQNNGV. CDR3 amino acids: CASSFPGTAYGYTF. The DNA of the CDR3 is TGTGCCAGCAGCTTTCCTGGGACAGCCTATGGCTACACCTTC.

This clone was recorded once. The genes are TRBV2 and TRBJ1-6, with D possibly being TRBD1 (5 bases). The CDR3 totals 16 residues. Trimming pared 7 bases from V and 4 bases from J, leaving 17 bases between. Germline V lookup: CDR1 SNHLY, CDR2 FYNNEI. The CDR3 here is CASTSGYGFYNSPLHF. CDR3 bases: TGTGCCAGCACCTCAGGGTACGGATTTTATAATTCACCCCTCCACTTT. Full variable domain (missing parts from reference TRBV2 and TRBJ1-6): EPEVTQTPSHQVTQMGQEVILRCVPISNHLYFYWYRQILGQKVEFLVSFYNNEISEKSEIFDDQFSVERPDGSNFTLKIRSTKLEDSAMYFCASTSGYGFYNSPLHFGNGTRLTVT.

The V gene is TRBV18, the J gene TRBJ1-1; possibly TRBD1 for D (6 bases). V lost 5 bases and J 3 bases, leaving 13 bases between the germline ends. This CDR3 is built from 14 residues. Germline V CDR1 and CDR2: KGHSH, LQKENI. DNA of the CDR3: TGTGCCAGCTCATCGACAGGAGGTGACACTGAAGCTTTCTTT. Translated, it gives CASSSTGGDTEAFF.

This clone is a singleton in its sample. This chain uses TRBV7-7 with TRBJ1-1; D is unresolved. The length of the CDR3 is 12 residues. The germline gives CDR1 SSHAT, CDR2 FNYEAQ (reference sequence). The CDR3 sequence is CGEEVSDTEAFF. The CDR3 DNA reads TGTGGTGAGGAGGTGAGCGACACTGAAGCTTTCTTT.

The chain is built from TRBV7-2 and TRBJ1-4; TRBD1 matches at 8 bases. CDR1 and CDR2 from the germline V gene are SGHTA and FQGNSA. The CDR3 is 15 residues long. V was pared by 6 bases and J by 4 bases, with 7 bases of the junction left unmatched. The CDR3 protein is CASSHGQGNNEKLFF. CDR3 DNA: TGTGCCAGCAGTCACGGACAGGGAAATAATGAAAAACTGTTTTTT.

This clone occurred once. This rearrangement joins TRBV25-1 to TRBJ2-3, with 8 positions matching TRBD2. The CDR3 is 16 residues long. V lost 5 bases to trimming and J lost 2 bases; unmatched junction nucleotides: 9. Germline CDR1 is MGHDK and CDR2 is SYGVNS. CDR3 in amino acids: CASSPLGTSPTDTQYF. The CDR3 region has the DNA TGTGCCAGCAGTCCCCTCGGGACTAGTCCCACAGATACGCAGTATTTT.

The CDR3 here is CASSHGGQFYEQYF. The CDR3 region has the DNA TGTGCCAGCAGCCATGGGGGACAGTTCTACGAGCAGTACTTC. The V and J genes are TRBV7-2 and TRBJ2-7, with TRBD1 matching 7 bases. This CDR3 spans 14 amino acids. V was clipped by 5 bases and J by 3 bases; unmatched bases: 7. Germline V lookup: CDR1 SGHTA, CDR2 FQGNSA.

CDR3 loop: CASSFRGGPPQETQYF. CDR3 coding DNA: TGTGCCAGCAGCTTTAGGGGGGGGCCTCCCCAAGAGACCCAGTACTTC. J is TRBJ2-5 and V is TRBV5-4; TRBD2 is a possible D gene (7 bases). The V end lost 2 bases, the J end lost 1 base, and 15 bases lay between the germline ends. The CDR3 sequence is 16 residues long. The germline V gene has CDR1 SGHNT and CDR2 YYREEE (reference sequence).

The chain links TRBV4-1 to TRBJ1-1; unclear D gene. CDR1 and CDR2 (germline): MGHRA, YSYEKL. V dropped 3 bases and J dropped 0 bases, with 8 bases sitting between them. CDR3 length: 14 residues. The CDR3 here is CASSQAVVNTEAFF. The CDR3 DNA follows: TGCGCCAGCAGCCAGGCGGTGGTGAACACTGAAGCTTTCTTT.

J is TRBJ2-2 and V is TRBV19; D might be TRBD2 (6 bases). V lost 7 bases and J lost 7, with 16 bases in between. This CDR3 has 14 amino acids. CDR1 LNHDA and CDR2 SQIVND come from the germline V gene (reference sequence). The CDR3 nucleotides read TGTGCCAGTATGGGGGGTCAGAGGATCGGGGAGCTGTTTTTT. Translating it yields CASMGGQRIGELFF.

This chain uses TRBV29-1 with TRBJ2-2, with D possibly being TRBD1 (6 bases). V lost 5 bases and J lost 3, with 16 bases in between. The CDR3 length is 15 residues. Germline-derived CDR1 and CDR2 are SQVTM and ANQGSEA. CDR3 DNA: TGCAGCGTTCTTCCGACAGGTCGAGACACCGGGGAGCTGTTTTTT. Translated, it gives CSVLPTGRDTGELFF.

The rearrangement joins TRBV7-6 to TRBJ2-2; maybe TRBD2 (6 bases). The CDR3 is made up of 15 amino acids. Germline V gene lookup returns CDR1 SGHVS and CDR2 FNYEAQ. The V gene lost 0 bases and the J gene lost 3 bases, with 8 bases spanning the gap. CDR3 residues: CASSLAWGDTGELFF. The CDR3 nucleotides read TGTGCCAGCAGCTTAGCGTGGGGGGACACCGGGGAGCTGTTTTTT.

V gene TRBV5-4 combines with J gene TRBJ2-6; 9 bases line up with TRBD1. CDR3 length: 16 residues. V lost 4 bases and J lost 0; bases outside the gene matches: 2. Germline V gives CDR1 SGHNT, CDR2 YYREEE (reference sequence). Written as DNA, the CDR3 is TGTGCCAGCAGCAGGACAGGGGCCTCTGGGGCCAACGTCCTGACTTTC. It is translated as CASSRTGASGANVLTF.